This T cell receptor beta chain was sequenced during a study of blood T cell repertoires in COVID-19. Study-wide background: COVID-19 samples, acute and convalescent, were from the United States, Italy and Spain. From T cells, B-cell-depleted T cells, or PBMCs came the material, which was cDNA or gDNA.

CDR1 is ENHRY and CDR2 is SYGVKD in the germline V gene. This CDR3 has 16 residues. V dropped 0 bases and J dropped 3; count of bases not matched to a gene: 5. This clone was detected many times. The authors' processing: Nucleated cell number was recorded as an estimate derived from reference gene primer amplification. TCRdb keeps only in-frame clones here, not all; method: immunoSEQ multiplex PCR. V, J and clone size are taken as reported in that table, and D and trimming were inferred from the DNA itself. The table lists approximately 100,000 clones, around 75% of them singletons. The chain has TRBV10-3 and TRBJ2-1; 7 positions agree with TRBD1. The receptor comes from a man aged 70-80 years with acute or convalescent COVID-19. The source material was peripheral blood. DNA for the CDR3: TGTGCCATCAGTGAGTCGACAGGGCAGATCTACAATGAGCAGTTCTTC. Translation: CAISESTGQIYNEQFF.